This T cell receptor beta chain was recorded in a study of blood T cell repertoires in COVID-19. Original handling: Amplification of reference gene primers was used by the study to estimate nucleated cell counts. TCRdb keeps only in-frame clones here, not all; method: immunoSEQ multiplex PCR. That table supplies the V and J calls and clone size; D and trimming were determined from the DNA. This sample has 40,000 to 55,000 clones, with 70% to 90% found just once. This clone was seen a single time. The CDR3 loop spans 14 amino acids. The V gene's germline CDR1 is LGHDT and CDR2 YNNKEL (reference sequence). V lost 1 base, J lost 5 bases, and 4 bases stayed unmatched.

The TCR comes from a man in his fifties with active COVID-19. The sequenced sample consisted of peripheral blood. This chain joins TRBV3-1 (or the pseudogene TRBV3-2) and TRBJ2-7; 8 nucleotides line up with TRBD1. DNA for the CDR3: TGTGCCAGCAGCCAAGCAGGGGGCTTCGACGAGCAGTACTTC. Translating it yields CASSQAGGFDEQYF.